The 18 T cell receptor beta chains reported below all come from one sample, sequenced in a study of T cells in women clearing cervical HPV infection. Clones were read by immunoSEQ multiplex PCR, and TCRdb kept only the in-frame ones, dropping some. There are tens of thousands of clones in the sample, with roughly 17% held by the top ten. Input material: blood buffy coat. The receptors were sampled from a woman aged 18 to 75 with a cervical HPV16 infection that either progressed to CIN3+ or cleared (not recorded which).

Concerning this clone: The read halts 3 residues ahead of the CDR3 end, with the missing end drawn from the germline J gene. The rearrangement uses TRBV7-2 and TRBJ1-1, with D perhaps matching TRBD1 (5 bases). The CDR3 spans 14 residues. Germline V lookup: CDR1 SGHTA, CDR2 FQGNSA. Trimming removed 2 bases at V and 1 base at J, with 8 bases between. The sequenced part of the CDR3 DNA is TGTGCCAGCAGCTTAATCGGGGGGAACACTGAA. This sequence encodes CASSLIGGNTE. The whole CDR3 protein reads CASSLIGGNTEAFF.

The CDR3 is CASSKLLTRDRIQETQYF. The covered CDR3 bases are TGTGCCAGCTCCAAACTACTTACCCGGGACAGAATACAAGAGACC. V gene TRBV18 combines with J gene TRBJ2-5, with 7 bases lining up with TRBD1. Coverage ceases 3 residues before the CDR3 finishes, and the germline J gene fills in the end. Germline V gives CDR1 KGHSH, CDR2 LQKENI. This CDR3 spans 18 amino acids. V lost 6 bases to trimming and J lost 2 bases; unmatched junction nucleotides: 18.

Concerning this clone itself: The read halts 3 residues ahead of the CDR3 end, with the missing end drawn from the germline J gene. The chain employs TRBV27 and TRBJ2-5, with TRBD1 as a possible D gene (6 bases). The CDR3 length is 13 residues. The germline V and J ends were trimmed by 8 bases and 4 bases, with 14 bases remaining between them. Germline CDR1 reads MNHEY; CDR2 reads SMNVEV (reference sequence). The CDR3 spells CASSHRASETQYF. The sequenced CDR3 bases are TGTGCCAGCTCACACAGGGCTTCAGAGACC.

On this clone itself: The read ends 3 residues shy of where the CDR3 ends; the end is completed using the germline J gene. The chain combines TRBV19 with TRBJ2-6; 8 bases are shared with TRBD1. The ends lost 4 bases at V and 2 bases at J; junction bases unmatched: 1. This CDR3 comprises 15 residues. Germline V gene data show CDR1 as LNHDA and CDR2 as SQIVND (reference sequence). Incomplete CDR3 DNA: TGTGCCAGTAGTAACAGGGGGACTGGGGCCAACGTC. It is translated as CASSNRGTGANV. The complete CDR3 sequence is CASSNRGTGANVLTF. Looking up the rest from reference TRBV19 and TRBJ2-6 gives the full variable domain: DGGITQSPKYLFRKEGQNVTLSCEQNLNHDAMYWYRQDPGQGLRLIYYSQIVNDFQKGDIAEGYSVSREKKESFPLTVTSAQKNPTAFYLCASSNRGTGANVLTFGAGSRLTVL.

As to this clone: The read ends 3 residues before the CDR3 terminus; that terminus is restored from the germline J gene. The chain links TRBV29-1 to TRBJ2-1; 7 bases align to TRBD2. The CDR3 is 16 amino acids. After removal of 7 bases from V and 4 bases from J, the junction contained 16 bases not matched to a gene. Germline V lookup: CDR1 SQVTM, CDR2 ANQGSEA. CDR3 region: CSASPRGVGGYNEQFF. The CDR3 DNA, read in part, is TGCAGCGCTTCCCCCCGGGGGGTGGGAGGGTACAATGAG.

Details on this clone: The read terminates 3 residues before the CDR3 end, so the remaining end is supplied by the germline J gene. The genes are TRBV6-2 or TRBV6-3 and TRBJ1-2; 7 bases agree with TRBD1. Germline V gives CDR1 MNHEY, CDR2 SVGEGT. The CDR3 has 15 amino acids. The CDR3 reads CASSYPWDSQGGYTF. Partial CDR3 DNA: TGTGCCAGCAGTTACCCCTGGGACAGTCAAGGAGGC.

A remark on this clone: The CDR3 end lies 3 residues beyond the end of the read and is filled in from the germline J gene. The V and J genes are TRBV5-1 and TRBJ2-3; D not certain. There are 15 residues in the CDR3. V gave up 0 bases and J gave up 6 bases, with 14 bases separating them. Germline V gene sequence: CDR1 SGHRS, CDR2 YFSETQ. CDR3 sequence reads: CASSLGSTQGDTQYF. The sequenced part of the CDR3 DNA is TGCGCCAGCAGCTTGGGTAGCACACAAGGCGATACG.

Concerning this clone: The read halts 3 residues ahead of the CDR3 end, with the missing end drawn from the germline J gene. V and J are TRBV18 and TRBJ1-2; D is possibly TRBD1 (6 bases). The CDR3 length is 16 residues. CDR1 KGHSH and CDR2 LQKENI come from the germline V gene. The CDR3 bases that were read are TGTGCCAGCTCACCGCGGACTAGCGGGGGGGCAAATGAC. This translates into CASSPRTSGGAND. The complete CDR3 protein is CASSPRTSGGANDYTF.

Of note for this clone: The read stops 3 residues short of the end of the CDR3; the missing end is completed from the germline J gene. The chain links TRBV30 to TRBJ1-1, with unresolved D. Germline values: CDR1 GTSNPN, CDR2 SVGIG (reference sequence). The length of the CDR3 is 12 residues. Here the CDR3 reads CAWSAKSYEAFF. Incomplete CDR3 DNA: TGTGCCTGGAGTGCCAAGTCCTACGAG.

About this clone: The read ends 3 residues before the CDR3 terminus; that terminus is restored from the germline J gene. V and J are TRBV29-1 and TRBJ1-2, with D tentatively TRBD1 (6 bases). The V gene's germline CDR1 is SQVTM and CDR2 ANQGSEA. V was cut by 5 bases and J by 4 bases, with 14 bases left in between. The CDR3 extends over 13 amino acids. Here the CDR3 reads CSVPRGEGYGYTF. The CDR3 DNA, read in part, is TGCAGCGTTCCCAGGGGCGAGGGCTATGGC.

CDR3 DNA (partial): TGCGCCAGCAGCTCGGCCGGGACAAACGGGAATTCACCC. Amino acids: CASSSAGTNGNSP. The CDR3 as a whole reads CASSSAGTNGNSPLHF. V and J are TRBV5-1 and TRBJ1-6; TRBD1 might be the D (6 bases). The read comes to an end 3 residues before the CDR3 does, leaving the germline J gene to fill in the end. The CDR3 loop spans 16 amino acids. From germline, CDR1 is SGHRS and CDR2 YFSETQ. With 3 bases removed from V and 7 bases from J, the gap between germline ends came to 17 bases.

Concerning this clone: The read ends 3 residues shy of where the CDR3 ends; the end is completed using the germline J gene. The V gene is TRBV18, the J gene TRBJ2-4, with 11 bases lining up with TRBD1. The CDR3 has 15 amino acids. The germline gives CDR1 KGHSH, CDR2 LQKENI. The CDR3 is CASNPTGTGGYGQYF. The DNA read from the CDR3 is TGTGCCAGCAACCCGACCGGGACAGGGGGATATGGT.

The CDR3 loop reads CASSIAGKAARTEAFF. The covered CDR3 bases are TGTGCCAGTAGTATCGCTGGTAAAGCGGCAAGGACTGAA. The gene calls are TRBV19 and TRBJ1-1; D unclear. The read terminates 3 residues before the CDR3 end, so the remaining end is supplied by the germline J gene. The CDR3 totals 16 residues. V was cut by 3 bases and J by 5 bases, with 19 bases left in between. Germline loops: CDR1 LNHDA, CDR2 SQIVND (reference sequence).

Of note for this clone: The read terminates 3 residues ahead of where the CDR3 ends, so the germline J gene completes it. V is TRBV20-1 and J is TRBJ2-1; TRBD2 is a possible D gene (7 bases). V shed 4 bases and J shed 4 bases, with 14 bases lying between them. This CDR3 comprises 14 residues. In germline, CDR1 is DFQATT, CDR2 SNEGSKA (reference sequence). CDR3 DNA, as far as it was read: TGCAGTGCTATGGGAGGGGGTAGGTACAATGAG. The encoded protein is CSAMGGGRYNE. The full CDR3 reads CSAMGGGRYNEQFF.

Details on this clone: The CDR3 extends 3 residues past the end of the read, so its final part is completed from the germline J gene. This chain connects TRBV7-3 to TRBJ2-1; 9 bases are shared with TRBD1. Germline CDR1 is SGHTA and CDR2 is FQGTGA. The CDR3 consists of 13 residues. V dropped 5 bases and J dropped 9; count of bases not matched to a gene: 5. CDR3 loop: CASSPTGGGEQFF. The DNA read from the CDR3 is TGTGCCAGCAGCCCAACAGGGGGCGGTGAG.

In regard to this clone: The read ends 3 residues early relative to the CDR3; the germline J gene fills the gap. The J gene is TRBJ2-2, the V gene TRBV6-4; D gene unclear. Germline CDR1 MRHNA, CDR2 SNTAGT. This CDR3 spans 14 amino acids. The part of the CDR3 DNA that was read is TGTGCCAGCAGTGTCTTGCGTTGTAATGAAAAG. Translating it yields CASSVLRCNEK. The whole CDR3 protein reads CASSVLRCNEKLFF.

Comment on this clone: The read stops 3 residues short of the end of the CDR3; the missing end is completed from the germline J gene. This chain links TRBV11-3 with TRBJ1-3; unclear D gene. The germline V gene encodes CDR1 SGHNT and CDR2 YENEEA. V lost 4 bases, J lost 0 bases, and 7 bases lay in between. This CDR3 comprises 14 residues. CDR3 amino acids: CASSSAYSGNTIYF. Partial CDR3 DNA: TGTGCCAGCAGCTCTGCCTACTCTGGAAACACC.

The CDR3: CASSFRQGQETQYF. The DNA read from the CDR3 is TGTGCCAGCAGCTTCCGGCAGGGCCAAGAGACC. The gene calls are TRBV7-2 and TRBJ2-5; tentative D call: TRBD1 (5 bases). With the read ending 3 residues before the CDR3 end, the germline J gene is used to fill in that end. Trimming left V 3 bases short and J 1 base short, with 9 bases between. Germline V gives CDR1 SGHTA, CDR2 FQGNSA. The CDR3 is 14 amino acids.